The 14 T cell receptor beta chains below all came from one sample that was sequenced in a study of blood T cells in healthy people across ages. Using a J-beta primer mix together with a sample-barcoded 5' primer, a second PCR was run for roughly 6 to 12 cycles. Each CDR3 protein is one row after TCRdb ran MiXCR on the 5' RACE reads. The repertoire consists of about 1.7 million distinct CDR3 sequences, with under 30% occurring once and the leading ten covering 7.7%. The sequenced material came from blood. The receptor source for this set is a woman in her 30s in good health.

This chain links TRBV7-6 with TRBJ2-1, with TRBD2 matching over 10 bases. J was trimmed by 5 bases and V by 4 bases; bases with no gene match: 11. Germline V gene data show CDR1 as SGHVS and CDR2 as FNYEAQ. The CDR3 consists of 17 residues. CDR3 coding DNA: TGTGCCAGCAGCTCCCTAGCGGGAGCCTATACCAACAATGAGCAGTTCTTC. This gives the protein CASSSLAGAYTNNEQFF.

The chain links TRBV20-1 to TRBJ2-1, with unresolved D. This CDR3 is 14 amino acids long. V was pared by 5 bases and J by 5 bases, with 16 bases between. CDR1 DFQATT and CDR2 SNEGSKA come from the germline V gene (reference sequence). The CDR3 DNA reads TGCAGTGCTTCGGATTGGGTTTTGGACAATGAGCAGTTCTTC. Translation gives CSASDWVLDNEQFF.

The J gene is TRBJ2-5, the V gene TRBV7-2, with 7 positions matching TRBD2. Trimming took 4 bases from V and 4 from J; bases not matched to a gene: 6. From germline, CDR1 is SGHTA and CDR2 FQGNSA. This CDR3 has 14 amino acids. The CDR3 sequence: CASSSGWGGETQYF. The CDR3, as DNA: TGTGCCAGCAGCTCCGGTTGGGGGGGAGAGACCCAGTACTTC.

This clonotype has a single count. V usage is TRBV15 and J usage is TRBJ2-5; 12 nucleotides match TRBD1. Trimming took 5 bases from V and 4 from J; bases not matched to a gene: 8. The germline gives CDR1 LNHNV, CDR2 YYDKDF (reference sequence). The CDR3 contains 16 residues. The CDR3 reads CATSVLGQGAGETQYF. CDR3 nucleotides: TGTGCCACCAGCGTACTGGGACAGGGGGCCGGAGAGACCCAGTACTTC.

This clonotype has more than one count but fewer than ten. V is TRBV19 and J is TRBJ2-5; D is possibly TRBD2 (5 bases). The germline V and J ends were trimmed by 6 bases and 2 bases, with 19 bases remaining between them. This CDR3 is 16 amino acids long. Germline CDR1 reads LNHDA; CDR2 reads SQIVND (reference sequence). The CDR3 DNA reads TGTGCCAGTAGCCGCAGAATGGCCGGACTTCAAGAGACCCAGTACTTC. Translated: CASSRRMAGLQETQYF.

The count of this clonotype is one. The genes are TRBV20-1 and TRBJ1-6, with D possibly being TRBD1 (5 bases). This CDR3 spans 14 amino acids. Germline V gene lookup returns CDR1 DFQATT and CDR2 SNEGSKA (reference sequence). Trimming removed 3 bases from V and 8 bases from J, with 14 bases in between. The CDR3 spells CSARDTVLDSPLHF. CDR3 coding DNA: TGCAGTGCTAGGGACACCGTCTTGGATTCACCCCTCCACTTT.

This clonotype was found a few times. Germline and junction disagree at one end, which may indicate a read error. The rearrangement uses TRBV10-2 and TRBJ2-2; 10 bases align to TRBD2. CDR1 and CDR2 (germline): WSHSY, SAAADI. The CDR3 totals 15 residues. The CDR3 sequence: CAGSPLAGVSGELFF. CDR3 DNA sequence: TGCGCCGGCAGCCCTCTAGCGGGAGTATCCGGGGAGCTGTTTTTT.

This chain uses TRBV20-1 with TRBJ2-3, with D possibly TRBD1 on 6 matching bases. Germline V gene sequence: CDR1 DFQATT, CDR2 SNEGSKA (reference sequence). The CDR3 runs to 15 residues. V lost 2 bases, J lost 5 bases, and 17 bases lay in between. Here the CDR3 DNA reads TGCAGTGCTAGAAACAGGGTATTGGGTGGAGATACGCAGTATTTT. Translation gives CSARNRVLGGDTQYF.

The V gene is TRBV6-2 or TRBV6-3, the J gene TRBJ2-5, with TRBD2 matching over 8 bases. Germline trimming cut 6 bases from V and 5 bases from J; bases unmatched to any gene: 17. This CDR3 comprises 17 residues. Germline CDR1 is MNHEY and CDR2 is SVGEGT. CDR3: CASSDPTSGPTRETQYF. CDR3 bases: TGTGCCAGCAGCGATCCTACTAGCGGTCCCACGAGGGAGACCCAGTACTTC.

The V call is TRBV12-3 or TRBV12-4, the J call TRBJ2-5; D unresolved. The CDR3 is made up of 12 amino acids. Trimming took off 6 bases at V and 11 bases at J, with 16 bases between the two ends. DNA for the CDR3: TGTGCCAGCAGGCTGGCCCTCAATGAGCAGTACTTC. As protein: CASRLALNEQYF.

The chain uses TRBV11-2 and TRBJ2-1; 8 nucleotides match TRBD2. Germline CDR1 and CDR2: SGHAT and FQNNGV. V dropped 3 bases and J dropped 6; count of bases not matched to a gene: 7. The CDR3 length is 15 residues. In DNA form, the CDR3 reads TGTGCCAGCAGCTTGGGGCTTCGGGGGGGCAATGAGCAGTTCTTC. Protein: CASSLGLRGGNEQFF.

The chain carries TRBV28 and TRBJ1-2; 7 bases are a match to TRBD1. V lost 8 bases, J lost 4 bases, and 10 bases stayed unmatched. Germline values: CDR1 MDHEN, CDR2 SYDVKM. This CDR3 is built from 14 residues. The CDR3 bases are TGTGCCAGCTCCCATCCCGGGACAGCCTATGGCTACACCTTC. As protein: CASSHPGTAYGYTF.

The V call is TRBV4-3, the J call TRBJ2-1, with D possibly TRBD2 on 5 matching bases. The CDR3 has 16 amino acids. The germline CDR1 and CDR2 sequences are LGHNA and YSLEER. Between the trimmed V and J ends, which lost 0 bases and 8 bases, there was a span of 17 bases. CDR3 sequence: CASSQDWRSVVDEQFF. In nucleotides, the CDR3 is TGCGCCAGCAGCCAAGATTGGCGTAGCGTGGTAGATGAGCAGTTCTTC.

This clonotype was seen a few times. The chain couples TRBV28 to TRBJ2-5, with D perhaps being TRBD1 or TRBD2 (7 bases each). The CDR3 consists of 16 residues. The germline V gene encodes CDR1 MDHEN and CDR2 SYDVKM. V lost 1 base to trimming and J lost 0 bases, with 12 bases between them. The CDR3, as DNA: TGTGCCAGCAGTTTATCAGGGGGGGGCAACCAAGAGACCCAGTACTTC. Translating gives CASSLSGGGNQETQYF.